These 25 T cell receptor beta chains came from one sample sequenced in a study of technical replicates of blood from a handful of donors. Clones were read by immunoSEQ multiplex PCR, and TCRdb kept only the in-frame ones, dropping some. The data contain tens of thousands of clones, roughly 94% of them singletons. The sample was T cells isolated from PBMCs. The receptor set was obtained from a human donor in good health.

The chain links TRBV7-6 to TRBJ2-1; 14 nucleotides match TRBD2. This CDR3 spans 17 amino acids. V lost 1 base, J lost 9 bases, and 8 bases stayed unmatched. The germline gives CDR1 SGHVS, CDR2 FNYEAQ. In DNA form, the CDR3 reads TGTGCCAGCAGCTTAGTAGGGGGGACTAGCGGGAGAGTTGAGCAGTTCTTC. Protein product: CASSLVGGTSGRVEQFF.

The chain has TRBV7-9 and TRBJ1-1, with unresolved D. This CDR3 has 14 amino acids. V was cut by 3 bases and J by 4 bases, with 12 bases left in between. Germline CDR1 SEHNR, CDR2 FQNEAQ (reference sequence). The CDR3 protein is CASSFTADGTEAFF. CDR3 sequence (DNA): TGTGCCAGCAGCTTCACAGCCGATGGCACTGAAGCTTTCTTT.

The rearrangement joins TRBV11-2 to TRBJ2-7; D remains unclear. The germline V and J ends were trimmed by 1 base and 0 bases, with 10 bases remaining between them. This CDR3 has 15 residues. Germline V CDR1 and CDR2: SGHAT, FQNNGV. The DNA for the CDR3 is TGTGCCAGCAGCTTAGCCGGTAGCTCCTCCTACGAGCAGTACTTC. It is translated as CASSLAGSSSYEQYF.

Here the CDR3 DNA reads TGTGCCAGCAGTTTCATACAGGGGGTCTCTGGAAACACCATATATTTT. Translation gives CASSFIQGVSGNTIYF. The chain joins TRBV2 to TRBJ1-3, with TRBD1 matching 8 bases. This CDR3 region has 16 residues. J was trimmed by 0 bases and V by 5 bases; bases with no gene match: 6. The germline gives CDR1 SNHLY, CDR2 FYNNEI.

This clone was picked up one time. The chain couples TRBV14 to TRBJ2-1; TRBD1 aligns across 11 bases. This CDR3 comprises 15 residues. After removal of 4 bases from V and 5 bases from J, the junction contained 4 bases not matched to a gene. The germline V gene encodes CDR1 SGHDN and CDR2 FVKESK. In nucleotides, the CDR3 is TGTGCCAGCAGCCCCGGACAGGGGGCAGACAATGAGCAGTTCTTC. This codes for CASSPGQGADNEQFF.

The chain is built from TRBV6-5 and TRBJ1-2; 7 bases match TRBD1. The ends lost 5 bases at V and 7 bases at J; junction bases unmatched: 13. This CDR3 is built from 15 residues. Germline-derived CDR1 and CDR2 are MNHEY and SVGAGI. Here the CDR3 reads CASSKHTGETFGYTF. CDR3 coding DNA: TGTGCCAGCAGTAAACATACAGGGGAGACATTTGGCTACACCTTC.

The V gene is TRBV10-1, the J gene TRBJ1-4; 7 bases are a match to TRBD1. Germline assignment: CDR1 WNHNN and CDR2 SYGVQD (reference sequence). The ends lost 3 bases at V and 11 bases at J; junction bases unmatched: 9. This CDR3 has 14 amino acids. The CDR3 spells CASSDEGAGGKLFF. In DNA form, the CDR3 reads TGCGCCAGCAGTGACGAGGGGGCCGGAGGGAAACTGTTTTTT.

The CDR3 loop reads CASSPGQVGEKLFF. The DNA of the CDR3 is TGTGCCAGCAGTCCTGGACAGGTTGGTGAAAAACTGTTTTTT. The V call is TRBV28, the J call TRBJ1-4; 7 bases agree with TRBD1. From germline, CDR1 is MDHEN and CDR2 SYDVKM. This CDR3 is built from 14 residues. V was clipped by 5 bases and J by 7 bases; unmatched bases: 7.

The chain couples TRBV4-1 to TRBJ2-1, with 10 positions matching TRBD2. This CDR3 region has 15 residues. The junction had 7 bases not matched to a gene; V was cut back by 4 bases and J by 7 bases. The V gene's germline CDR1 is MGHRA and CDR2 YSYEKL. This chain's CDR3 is CASSLLAGVSNEQFF. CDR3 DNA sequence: TGCGCCAGCAGCCTCCTAGCGGGAGTCAGTAATGAGCAGTTCTTC.

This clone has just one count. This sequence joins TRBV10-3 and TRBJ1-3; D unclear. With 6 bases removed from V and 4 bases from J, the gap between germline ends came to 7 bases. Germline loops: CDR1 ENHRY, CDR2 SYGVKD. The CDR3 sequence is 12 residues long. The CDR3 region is CAIRTSGNTIYF. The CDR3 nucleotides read TGTGCCATCAGAACATCGGGAAACACCATATATTTT.

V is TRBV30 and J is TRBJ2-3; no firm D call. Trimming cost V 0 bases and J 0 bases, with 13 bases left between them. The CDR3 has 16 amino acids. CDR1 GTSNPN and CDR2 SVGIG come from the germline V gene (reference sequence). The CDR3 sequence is CAWSVVVQSSTDTQYF. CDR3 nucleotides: TGTGCCTGGAGTGTGGTCGTGCAGTCGAGCACAGATACGCAGTATTTT.

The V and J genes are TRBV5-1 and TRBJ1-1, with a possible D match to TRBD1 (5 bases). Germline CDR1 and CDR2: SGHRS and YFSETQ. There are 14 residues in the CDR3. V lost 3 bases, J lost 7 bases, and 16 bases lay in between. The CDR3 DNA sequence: TGCGCCAGCAGCTACAGAACAGGATTAAGTGAAGCTTTCTTT. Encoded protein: CASSYRTGLSEAFF. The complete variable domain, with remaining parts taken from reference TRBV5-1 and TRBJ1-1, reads KAGVTQTPRYLIKTRGQQVTLSCSPISGHRSVSWYQQTPGQGLQFLFEYFSETQRNKGNFPGRFSGRQFSNSRSEMNVSTLELGDSALYLCASSYRTGLSEAFFGQGTRLTVV.

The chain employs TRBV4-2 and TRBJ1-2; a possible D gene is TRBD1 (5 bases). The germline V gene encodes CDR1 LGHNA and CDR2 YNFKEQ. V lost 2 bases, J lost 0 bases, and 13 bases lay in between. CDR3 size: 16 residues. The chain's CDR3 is CASSQITGGTNYGYTF. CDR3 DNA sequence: TGTGCCAGCAGCCAAATCACGGGGGGAACTAACTATGGCTACACCTTC.

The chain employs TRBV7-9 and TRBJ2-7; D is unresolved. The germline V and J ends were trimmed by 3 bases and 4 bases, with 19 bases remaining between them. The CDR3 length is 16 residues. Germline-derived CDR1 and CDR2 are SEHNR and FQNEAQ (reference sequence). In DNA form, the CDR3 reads TGTGCCAGCAGCTTCTCTTTCGGTCAGGCAGATTACGAGCAGTACTTC. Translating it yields CASSFSFGQADYEQYF. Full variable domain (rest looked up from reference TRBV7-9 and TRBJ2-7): DTGVSQNPRHKITKRGQNVTFRCDPISEHNRLYWYRQTLGQGPEFLTYFQNEAQLEKSRLLSDRFSAERPKGSFSTLEIQRTEQGDSAMYLCASSFSFGQADYEQYFGPGTRLTVT.

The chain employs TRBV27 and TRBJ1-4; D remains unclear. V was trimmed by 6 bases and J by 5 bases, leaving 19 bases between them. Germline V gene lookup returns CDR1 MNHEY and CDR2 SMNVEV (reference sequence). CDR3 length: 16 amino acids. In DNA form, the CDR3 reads TGTGCCAGCAGAAAACAGATACTGCCACTGAATGAAAAACTGTTTTTT. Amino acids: CASRKQILPLNEKLFF.

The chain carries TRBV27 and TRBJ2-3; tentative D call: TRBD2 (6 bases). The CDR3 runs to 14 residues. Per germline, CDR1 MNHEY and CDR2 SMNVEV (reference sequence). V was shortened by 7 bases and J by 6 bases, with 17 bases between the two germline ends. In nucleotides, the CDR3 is TGTGCCAGCACCCCGGACTATTCAGACGATACGCAGTATTTT. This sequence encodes CASTPDYSDDTQYF.

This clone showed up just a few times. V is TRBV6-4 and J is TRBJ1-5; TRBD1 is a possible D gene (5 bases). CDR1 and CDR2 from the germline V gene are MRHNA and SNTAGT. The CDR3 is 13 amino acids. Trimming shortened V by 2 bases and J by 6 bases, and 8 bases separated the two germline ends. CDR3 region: CASSDGRGQPQHF. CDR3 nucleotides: TGTGCCAGCAGTGACGGGAGGGGTCAGCCCCAGCATTTT.

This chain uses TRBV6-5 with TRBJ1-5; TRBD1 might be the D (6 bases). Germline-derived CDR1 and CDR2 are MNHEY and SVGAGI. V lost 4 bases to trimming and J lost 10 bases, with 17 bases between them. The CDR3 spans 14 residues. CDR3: CASSSRPGGYPQHF. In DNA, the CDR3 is TGTGCCAGCAGTTCCCGCCCGGGGGGCTACCCCCAGCATTTT.

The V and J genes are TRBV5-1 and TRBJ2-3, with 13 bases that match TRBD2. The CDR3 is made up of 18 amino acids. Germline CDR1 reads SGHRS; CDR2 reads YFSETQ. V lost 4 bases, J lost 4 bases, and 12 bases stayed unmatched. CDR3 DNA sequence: TGCGCCAGCAGCGCCGGACTAGCGGGAGTTATTGGGGCAGATACGCAGTATTTT. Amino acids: CASSAGLAGVIGADTQYF.

The CDR3 bases are TGTGCCAGCAGCTTAAGGTCGGGGACTGAAGCTTTCTTT. Protein product: CASSLRSGTEAFF. This sequence joins TRBV7-8 and TRBJ1-1; no definite D call. The V and J ends lost 2 bases and 5 bases respectively, with 9 bases between them. In germline, CDR1 is SGHVS, CDR2 FQNEAQ. The CDR3 covers 13 residues. Complete variable domain (other parts from reference TRBV7-8 and TRBJ1-1): GAGVSQSPRYKVAKRGQDVALRCDPISGHVSLFWYQQALGQGPEFLTYFQNEAQLDKSGLPSDRFFAERPEGSVSTLKIQRTQQEDSAVYLCASSLRSGTEAFFGQGTRLTVV.

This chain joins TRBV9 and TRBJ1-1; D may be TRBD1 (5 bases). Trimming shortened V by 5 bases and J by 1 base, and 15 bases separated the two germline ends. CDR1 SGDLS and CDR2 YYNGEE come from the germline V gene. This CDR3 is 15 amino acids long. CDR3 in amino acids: CASSPLGLWNTEAFF. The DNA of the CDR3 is TGTGCCAGCAGTCCCTTGGGACTGTGGAACACTGAAGCTTTCTTT.

Here the CDR3 DNA reads TGTGCCAGCAGTTTTGGGCCTGAAGCTTTCTTT. Translating it yields CASSFGPEAFF. V and J are TRBV6-6 and TRBJ1-1, with D unresolved. Germline loops: CDR1 MNHNY, CDR2 SVGAGI (reference sequence). The CDR3 is made up of 11 amino acids. V was clipped by 4 bases and J by 6 bases, with 6 bases between them.

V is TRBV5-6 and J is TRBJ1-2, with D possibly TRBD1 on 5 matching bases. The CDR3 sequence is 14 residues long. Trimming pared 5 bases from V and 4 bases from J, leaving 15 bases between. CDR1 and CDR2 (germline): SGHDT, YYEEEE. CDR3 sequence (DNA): TGTGCCAGCAGTTTTGTGCAGGGCGGCTATGGCTACACCTTC. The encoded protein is CASSFVQGGYGYTF.

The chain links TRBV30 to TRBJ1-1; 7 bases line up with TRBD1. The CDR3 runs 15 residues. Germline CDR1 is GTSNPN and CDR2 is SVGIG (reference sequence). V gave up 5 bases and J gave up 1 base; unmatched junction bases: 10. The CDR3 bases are TGTGCCTGGGGTCGACAGGGAAGCGCGAACACTGAAGCTTTCTTT. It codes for CAWGRQGSANTEAFF.

CDR3 DNA: TGCGCCAGCAGCTTGGTCCGGGAGTCCCCTGGGACTGAAGCTTTCTTT. It codes for CASSLVRESPGTEAFF. This rearrangement joins TRBV5-1 to TRBJ1-1, with D hard to call. The V gene's germline CDR1 is SGHRS and CDR2 YFSETQ. V lost 0 bases, J lost 5 bases, and 17 bases lay in between. CDR3 length: 16 amino acids.